This T cell receptor beta chain appears in the sequencing data of a study of T cells in Graves' hyperthyroidism and ophthalmopathy. Background on the study: It was at initial diagnosis, before any treatment, that peripheral blood was collected.

This clonotype was detected a few times. RNA transcripts were the template for amplifying TCR beta CDR3 regions. The HTBI primer set was used in a first-round RT-PCR of the TCR CDR3. TCRdb ran MiXCR on the multiplex PCR reads and lists one entry per CDR3 protein. The sample lists roughly 660,000 distinct CDR3 sequences, approximately 15% seen once, with around 15% in the top ten. The CDR3 extends over 16 amino acids. Between the trimmed V and J ends, which lost 2 bases and 4 bases, there was a span of 16 bases. Germline V lookup: CDR1 SGHRS, CDR2 YFSETQ. The source material was blood. This receptor was taken from a man aged 50 or older with Graves' hyperthyroidism. J is TRBJ2-1 and V is TRBV5-1; either TRBD1 or TRBD2 may fit D (6 bases each). Here the CDR3 DNA reads TGCGCCAGCAGCTTCGAGGGGGAGGCGGGGTACAATGAGCAGTTCTTC. It is translated as CASSFEGEAGYNEQFF.